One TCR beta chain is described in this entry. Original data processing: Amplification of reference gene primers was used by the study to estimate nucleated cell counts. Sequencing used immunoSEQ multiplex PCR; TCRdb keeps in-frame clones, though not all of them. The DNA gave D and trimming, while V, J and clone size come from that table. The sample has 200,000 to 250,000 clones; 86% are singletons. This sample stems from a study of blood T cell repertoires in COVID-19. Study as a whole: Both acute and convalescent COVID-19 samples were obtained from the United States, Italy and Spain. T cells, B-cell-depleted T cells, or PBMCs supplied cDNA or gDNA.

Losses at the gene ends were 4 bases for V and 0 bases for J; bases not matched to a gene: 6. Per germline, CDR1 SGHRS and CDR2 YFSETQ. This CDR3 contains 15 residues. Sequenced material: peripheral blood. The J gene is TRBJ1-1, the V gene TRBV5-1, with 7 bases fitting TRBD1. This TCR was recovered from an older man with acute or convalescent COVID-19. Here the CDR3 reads CASSTGTVMNTEAFF. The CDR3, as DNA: TGCGCCAGCAGCACCGGGACAGTCATGAACACTGAAGCTTTCTTT. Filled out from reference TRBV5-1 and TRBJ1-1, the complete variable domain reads KAGVTQTPRYLIKTRGQQVTLSCSPISGHRSVSWYQQTPGQGLQFLFEYFSETQRNKGNFPGRFSGRQFSNSRSEMNVSTLELGDSALYLCASSTGTVMNTEAFFGQGTRLTVV.